This T cell receptor (beta chain) stems from a study of cytomegalovirus exposure and HLA in healthy donors. Deletions cut 4 bases from V and 1 base from J, with 10 bases between. Germline CDR1 SGHRS, CDR2 YFSETQ. The CDR3 covers 14 residues. This PCR relied on a set of 60 Vbeta primers and 13 Jbeta primers. The repertoire was sequenced with immunoSEQ multiplex PCR; TCRdb's copy has only in-frame clones and lacks some. The sample lists 75,000 to 80,000 clones, about 81% seen once, with over 7% in the top ten. This clone appeared a few times. This clonotype originated in a woman aged 40 to 50 in good health and CMV-seropositive. The chain has TRBV5-1 and TRBJ2-3; perhaps TRBD2 as D (6 bases). Sequenced: PBMCs. CDR3 in DNA: TGCGCCAGCAGCCTCGGGACTGGCACAGATACGCAGTATTTT. The encoded protein is CASSLGTGTDTQYF.